This T cell receptor beta chain was captured by sequencing in a study of breast tumors, draining lymph nodes, adjacent tissues. Axillary draining lymph nodes of breast cancer patients supplied the node samples. CDR1 is MNHEY, CDR2 SVGEGT, per germline. The CDR3 has 11 residues. V lost 5 bases and J 2 bases, leaving 4 bases between the germline ends. TCRdb re-analysed the multiplex PCR reads in MiXCR, keeping a single row per CDR3 protein. The sample shows some 150,000 distinct CDR3 sequences, 20% to 25% of them seen only once. Whole-study results and caveats: Data only fit, rather than demonstrated, lymph node origin of most tumor T cells. Luminal-like breast cancer showed significantly greater tumor-nontumor repertoire similarity than basal-like breast cancer did. The data were judged consistent with most tumor T cells coming from lymph node and expanding in tumor. Tumor TCR diversity was below lymph nodes but above nontumor tissue.

This clonotype showed up many times. Antigen unknown. The source of this sequence is a female donor with breast cancer. Some clones in this sample may be carry-over from other donors' samples. The specimen was axillary lymph node tissue. The J gene is TRBJ2-7, the V gene TRBV6-2 or TRBV6-3; the D is unclear. As DNA, the CDR3 is TGTGCCAGCAGTGACGCCTACGAGCAGTACTTC. Translated, it gives CASSDAYEQYF.